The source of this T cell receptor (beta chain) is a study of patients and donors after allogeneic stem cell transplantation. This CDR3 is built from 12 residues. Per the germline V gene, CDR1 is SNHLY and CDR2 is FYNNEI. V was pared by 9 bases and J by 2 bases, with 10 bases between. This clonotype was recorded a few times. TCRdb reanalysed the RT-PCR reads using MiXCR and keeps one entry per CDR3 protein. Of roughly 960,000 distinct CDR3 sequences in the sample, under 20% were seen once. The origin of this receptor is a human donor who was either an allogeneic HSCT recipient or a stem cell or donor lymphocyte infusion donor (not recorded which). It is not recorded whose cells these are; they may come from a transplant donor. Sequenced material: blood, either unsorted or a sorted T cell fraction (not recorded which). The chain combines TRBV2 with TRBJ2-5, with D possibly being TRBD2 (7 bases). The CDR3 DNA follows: TGTGCCAGAAGGGGGGGGCAAGAGACCCAGTACTTC. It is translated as CARRGGQETQYF.